This T cell receptor beta chain was captured in a study of blood T cell repertoires in COVID-19. On the study more broadly: The samples span acute and convalescent COVID-19 from the United States, Italy and Spain.

Under the authors' procedure: Amplifying reference gene primers gave estimates of nucleated cell counts. Sequencing was performed with immunoSEQ multiplex PCR; in TCRdb, only in-frame clones are kept and a portion is missing. That table is the source of V, J and clone size, and D and trimming were worked out from the DNA. The sample has approximately 70,000 clones, about nine tenths seen once. CDR3 length equals 18 residues. CDR1 is MGHRA and CDR2 is YSYEKL in the germline V gene. J lost 1 base, V lost 4 bases, and 7 bases had no gene match. Sample: peripheral blood. The clonotype was recovered from a human donor with active COVID-19. The donor label of this sample is uncertain. J is TRBJ2-3 and V is TRBV4-1; 14 bases match TRBD2. CDR3 coding DNA: TGCGCCAGCAGCCGAGGTGGACTAGCGGGAGGCGGCACAGATACGCAGTATTTT. Its translation: CASSRGGLAGGGTDTQYF.